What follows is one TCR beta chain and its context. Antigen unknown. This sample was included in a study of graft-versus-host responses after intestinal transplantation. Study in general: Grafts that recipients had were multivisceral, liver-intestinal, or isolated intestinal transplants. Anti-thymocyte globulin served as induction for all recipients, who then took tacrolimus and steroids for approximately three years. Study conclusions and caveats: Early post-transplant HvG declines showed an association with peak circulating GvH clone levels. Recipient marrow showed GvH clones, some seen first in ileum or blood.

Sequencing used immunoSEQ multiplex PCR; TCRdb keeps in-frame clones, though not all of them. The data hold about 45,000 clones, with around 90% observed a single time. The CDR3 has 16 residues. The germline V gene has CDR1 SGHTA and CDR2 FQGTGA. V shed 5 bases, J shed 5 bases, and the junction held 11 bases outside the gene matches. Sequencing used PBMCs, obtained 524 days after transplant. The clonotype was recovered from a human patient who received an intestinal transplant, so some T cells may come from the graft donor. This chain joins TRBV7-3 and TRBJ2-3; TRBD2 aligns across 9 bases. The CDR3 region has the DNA TGTGCCAGCAGCCCCCACTGGGCTAGCGGGATAGATACGCAGTATTTT. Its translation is CASSPHWASGIDTQYF.